Listed below are T cell receptor beta chains from one sample, sequenced in a study of shared clonotypes between healthy human individuals. Clones were read by immunoSEQ multiplex PCR, and TCRdb kept only the in-frame ones, dropping some. The table has approximately 940,000 clones, less than 85% seen once; the top ten hold roughly 1.5%. The sample taken for sequencing was memory CD4+ T cells sorted from blood. These receptors were taken from a young man in good health. The CDR3 runs from the conserved cysteine through the conserved F or W.

>TRBJ2-1|TRBV2
CASSELAGGSYNEQFF
>TRBJ1-1|TRBV7-9
CASSLRGTGKTEAFF
>TRBJ2-4|TRBV7-2
CASSLRLAGEGNIQYF
>TRBJ1-4|TRBV14
CASSQEDRDEKLFF
>TRBJ2-3|TRBV5-4
CASSQPDRGGDTQYF
>TRBJ2-1|TRBV7-2
CASSLNGGRSEQFF
>TRBJ1-1|TRBV10-3
CAISGGTGIGTEAFF
>TRBJ2-7|TRBV29-1
CSVEEEPYEQYF
>TRBJ1-2|TRBV19
CASSSPGDSGYGYTF
>TRBJ2-7|TRBV10-3
CAIMGQGASYEQYF
>TRBJ1-6|TRBV10-3
CAIRGGTANSPLHF
>TRBJ2-2|TRBV14
CASSLIAGIGELFF
>TRBJ2-5|TRBV27
CASSLFRGLETQYF
>TRBJ2-2|TRBV5-8
CASSRSNTGELFF
>TRBJ2-7|TRBV6-1
CASSESSGKSYEQYF
>TRBJ2-7|TRBV18
CASSNLRGAFDEQYF
>TRBJ2-7|TRBV7-2
CASSLGRAGRSYEQYF
>TRBJ2-2|TRBV28
CTSASPGRGGELFF
>TRBJ2-5|TRBV2
CASRFRDSETQYF
>TRBJ1-1|TRBV11-2
CASSLDRLDTEAFF
>TRBJ2-4|TRBV12-5
CASGYPPDGNIQYF
>TRBJ2-1|TRBV28
CASSTPGGGSGQFF
>TRBJ2-3|TRBV5-1
CASSPEREGGTDTQYF
>TRBJ1-2|TRBV29-1
CSVAMWDGYTF
>TRBJ1-1|TRBV7-9
CASSLGGGSNTEAFF
>TRBJ2-7|TRBV7-2
CASSGAYEQYF
>-|TRBV11-2
CASSSSLRGHEQYF
>TRBJ1-5|TRBV5-1
CASSLGGQVSQPQHF
>TRBJ2-5|TRBV5-1
CASSRTSGGQETQYF
>TRBJ2-7|TRBV15
CATSRGDLGGYEQYF
>TRBJ1-4|TRBV4-3
CASSPDVRTGEKLFF
>TRBJ1-1|TRBV4-1
CASSQERARNTEAFF